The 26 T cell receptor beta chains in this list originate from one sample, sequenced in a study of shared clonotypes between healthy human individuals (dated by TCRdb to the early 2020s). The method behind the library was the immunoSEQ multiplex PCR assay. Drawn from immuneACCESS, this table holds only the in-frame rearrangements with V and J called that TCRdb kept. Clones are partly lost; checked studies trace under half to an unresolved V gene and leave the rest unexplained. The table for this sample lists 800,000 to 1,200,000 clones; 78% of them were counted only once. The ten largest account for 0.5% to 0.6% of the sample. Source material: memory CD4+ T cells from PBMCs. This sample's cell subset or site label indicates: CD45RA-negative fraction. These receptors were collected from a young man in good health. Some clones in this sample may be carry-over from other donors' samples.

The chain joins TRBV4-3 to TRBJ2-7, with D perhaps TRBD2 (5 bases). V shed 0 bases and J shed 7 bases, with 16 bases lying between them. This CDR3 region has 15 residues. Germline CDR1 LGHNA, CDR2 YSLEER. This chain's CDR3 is CASSQEPTIRGEQYF. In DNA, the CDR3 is TGCGCCAGCAGCCAAGAACCCACGATACGAGGGGAGCAGTACTTC.

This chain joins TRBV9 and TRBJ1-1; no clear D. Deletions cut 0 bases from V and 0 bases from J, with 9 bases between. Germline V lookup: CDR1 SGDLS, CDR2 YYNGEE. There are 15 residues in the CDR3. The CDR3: CASSVDPFVNTEAFF. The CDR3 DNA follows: TGTGCCAGCAGCGTAGACCCCTTTGTGAACACTGAAGCTTTCTTT.

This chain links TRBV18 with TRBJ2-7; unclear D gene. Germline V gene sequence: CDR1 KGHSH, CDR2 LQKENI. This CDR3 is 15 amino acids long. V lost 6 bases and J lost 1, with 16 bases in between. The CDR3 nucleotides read TGTGCCAGCTCGCCTAAACCAACTGGATCCTACGAGCAGTACTTC. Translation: CASSPKPTGSYEQYF.

The CDR3 spells CASSFLIAGVDAGELFF. Written as DNA, the CDR3 is TGTGCCAGCAGCTTCCTCATAGCGGGAGTAGACGCCGGGGAGCTGTTTTTT. The chain is built from TRBV5-4 and TRBJ2-2, with 9 bases that match TRBD2. Germline V gene lookup returns CDR1 SGHNT and CDR2 YYREEE (reference sequence). The V segment lost 2 bases and the J segment 6 bases; nucleotides outside the gene matches: 11. This CDR3 region has 17 residues.

The CDR3 DNA reads as TGTGCCTGGAATTGGCACACCGGGGAGCTGTTTTTT. Translation: CAWNWHTGELFF. The rearrangement joins TRBV30 to TRBJ2-2; D is ambiguous. Germline CDR1 and CDR2: GTSNPN and SVGIG (reference sequence). Between the trimmed V and J ends, which lost 4 bases and 3 bases, there was a span of 6 bases. The CDR3 loop spans 12 amino acids.

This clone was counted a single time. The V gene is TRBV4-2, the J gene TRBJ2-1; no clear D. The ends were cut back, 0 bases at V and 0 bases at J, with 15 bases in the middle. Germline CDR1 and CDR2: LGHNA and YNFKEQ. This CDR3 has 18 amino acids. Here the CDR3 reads CASSQEGSGPSSYNEQFF. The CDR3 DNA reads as TGTGCCAGCAGCCAAGAAGGCTCCGGCCCGAGCTCCTACAATGAGCAGTTCTTC.

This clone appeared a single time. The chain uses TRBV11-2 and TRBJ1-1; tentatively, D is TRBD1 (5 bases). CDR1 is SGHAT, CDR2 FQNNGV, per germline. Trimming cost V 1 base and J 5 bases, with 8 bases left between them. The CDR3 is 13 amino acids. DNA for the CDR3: TGTGCCAGCAGCTTAGCAGGGAGGACTGAAGCTTTCTTT. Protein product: CASSLAGRTEAFF.

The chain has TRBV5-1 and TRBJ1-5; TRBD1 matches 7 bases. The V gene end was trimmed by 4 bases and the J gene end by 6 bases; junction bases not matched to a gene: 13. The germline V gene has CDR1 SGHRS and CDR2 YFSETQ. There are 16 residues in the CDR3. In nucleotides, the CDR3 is TGCGCCAGCAGCCAAGAACCACAGGGGAGGGGTCAGCCCCAGCATTTT. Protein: CASSQEPQGRGQPQHF.

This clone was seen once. The CDR3 nucleotides are TGTGCCAGCAGTCCCCAACCGGGACAGGGTAATGAAAAACTGTTTTTT. Translation gives CASSPQPGQGNEKLFF. This rearrangement joins TRBV28 to TRBJ1-4, with 9 nucleotides matching TRBD1. This CDR3 region has 16 residues. CDR1 and CDR2 from the germline V gene are MDHEN and SYDVKM. V lost 5 bases, J lost 4 bases, and 8 bases stayed unmatched.

The chain's CDR3 is CASSATPKGDSPLHF. CDR3 in DNA: TGTGCCAGCAGTGCCACTCCAAAGGGGGATTCACCCCTCCACTTT. The V call is TRBV27, the J call TRBJ1-6; D perhaps matches TRBD1 (6 bases). Germline values: CDR1 MNHEY, CDR2 SMNVEV (reference sequence). V lost 5 bases and J 8 bases, leaving 16 bases between the germline ends. The CDR3 is 15 amino acids.

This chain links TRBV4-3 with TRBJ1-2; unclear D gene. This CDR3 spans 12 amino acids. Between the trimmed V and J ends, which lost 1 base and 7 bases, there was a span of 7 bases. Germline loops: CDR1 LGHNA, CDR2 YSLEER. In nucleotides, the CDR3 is TGCGCCAGCAGCCAAGGGCGGTCTGGCTACACCTTC. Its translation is CASSQGRSGYTF.

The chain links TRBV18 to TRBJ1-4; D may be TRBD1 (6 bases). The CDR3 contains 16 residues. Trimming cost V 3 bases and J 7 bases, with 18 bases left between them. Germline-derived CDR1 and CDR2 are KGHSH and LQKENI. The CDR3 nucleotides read TGTGCCAGCTCACCCTCCTTGGTGGGGGCAGGTGAAAAACTGTTTTTT. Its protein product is CASSPSLVGAGEKLFF.

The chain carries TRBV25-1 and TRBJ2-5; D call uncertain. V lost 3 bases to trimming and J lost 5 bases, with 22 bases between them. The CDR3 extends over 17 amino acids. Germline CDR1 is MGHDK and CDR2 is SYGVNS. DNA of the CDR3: TGTGCCAGCAGTGATTCCCCAGGAAGGGCGAAGACGGAGACCCAGTACTTC. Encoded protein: CASSDSPGRAKTETQYF.

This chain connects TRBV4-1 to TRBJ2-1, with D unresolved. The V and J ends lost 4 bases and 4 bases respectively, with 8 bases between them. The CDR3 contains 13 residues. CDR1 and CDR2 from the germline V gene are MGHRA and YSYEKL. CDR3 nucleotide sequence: TGCGCCAGCAGCCGATTGGGGTACAATGAGCAGTTCTTC. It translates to CASSRLGYNEQFF.

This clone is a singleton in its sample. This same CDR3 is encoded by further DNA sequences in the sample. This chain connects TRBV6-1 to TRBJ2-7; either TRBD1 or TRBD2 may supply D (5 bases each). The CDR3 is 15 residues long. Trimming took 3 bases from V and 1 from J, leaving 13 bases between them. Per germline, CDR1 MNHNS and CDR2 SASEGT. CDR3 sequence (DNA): TGTGCCAGCAGTGAGGCCGGGACGGGATCCTACGAGCAGTACTTC. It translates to CASSEAGTGSYEQYF.

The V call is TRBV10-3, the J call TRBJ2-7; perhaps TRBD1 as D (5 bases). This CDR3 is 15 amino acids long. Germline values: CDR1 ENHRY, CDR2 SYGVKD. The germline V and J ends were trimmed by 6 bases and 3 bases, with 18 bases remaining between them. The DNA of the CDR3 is TGTGCCATCAGCCCGCAGGGTCCTCGGAGCTACGAGCAGTACTTC. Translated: CAISPQGPRSYEQYF.

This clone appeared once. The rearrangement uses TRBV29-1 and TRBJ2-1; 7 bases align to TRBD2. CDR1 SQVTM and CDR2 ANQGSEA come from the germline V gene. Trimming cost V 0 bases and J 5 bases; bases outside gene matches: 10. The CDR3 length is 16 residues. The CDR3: CSVEDFVAGVNNEQFF. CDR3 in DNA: TGCAGCGTTGAAGATTTTGTGGCGGGAGTGAACAATGAGCAGTTCTTC.

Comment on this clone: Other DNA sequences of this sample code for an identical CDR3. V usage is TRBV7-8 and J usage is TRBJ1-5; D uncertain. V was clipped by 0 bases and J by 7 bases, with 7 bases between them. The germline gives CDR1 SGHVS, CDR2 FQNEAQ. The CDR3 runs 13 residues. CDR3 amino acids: CASSLARNQPQHF. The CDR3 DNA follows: TGTGCCAGCAGCTTAGCCAGAAACCAGCCCCAGCATTTT.

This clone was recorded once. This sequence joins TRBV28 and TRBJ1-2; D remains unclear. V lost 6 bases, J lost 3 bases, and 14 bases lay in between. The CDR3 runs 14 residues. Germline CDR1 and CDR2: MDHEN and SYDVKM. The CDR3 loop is CASSPRSIHYGYTF. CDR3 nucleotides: TGTGCCAGCAGCCCTCGCTCAATACACTATGGCTACACCTTC.

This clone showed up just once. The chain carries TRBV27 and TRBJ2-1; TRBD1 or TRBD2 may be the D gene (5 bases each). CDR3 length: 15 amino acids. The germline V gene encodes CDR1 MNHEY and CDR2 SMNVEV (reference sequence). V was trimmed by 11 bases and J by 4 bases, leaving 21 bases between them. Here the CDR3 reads CAAGALGARYNEQFF. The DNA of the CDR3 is TGTGCCGCCGGGGCTCTGGGAGCCCGATACAATGAGCAGTTCTTC.

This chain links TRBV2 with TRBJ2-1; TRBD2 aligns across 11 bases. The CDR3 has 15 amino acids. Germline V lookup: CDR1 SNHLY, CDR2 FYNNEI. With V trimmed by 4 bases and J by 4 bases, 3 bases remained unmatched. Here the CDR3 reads CASSAPSGRYNEQFF. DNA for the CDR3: TGTGCCAGCAGTGCTCCTAGCGGGAGGTACAATGAGCAGTTCTTC.

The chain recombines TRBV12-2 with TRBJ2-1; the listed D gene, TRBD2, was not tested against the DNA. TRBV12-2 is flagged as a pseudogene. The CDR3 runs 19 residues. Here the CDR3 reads CASQNGGSSGTNKLNEQFF. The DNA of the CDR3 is TGTGCAAGCCAAAATGGTGGTTCTAGCGGGACCAACAAGCTCAATGAGCAGTTCTTC.

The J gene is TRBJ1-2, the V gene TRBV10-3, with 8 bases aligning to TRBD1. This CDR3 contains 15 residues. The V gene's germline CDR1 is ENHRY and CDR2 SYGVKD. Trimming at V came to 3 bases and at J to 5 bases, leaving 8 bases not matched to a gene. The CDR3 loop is CAISDPGQDGYGYTF. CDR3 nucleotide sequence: TGTGCCATCAGTGACCCGGGACAGGATGGGTATGGCTACACCTTC.

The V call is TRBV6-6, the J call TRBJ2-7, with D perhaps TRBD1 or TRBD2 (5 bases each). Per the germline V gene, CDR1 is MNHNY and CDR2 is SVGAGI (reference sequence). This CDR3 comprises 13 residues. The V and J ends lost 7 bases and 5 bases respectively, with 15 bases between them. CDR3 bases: TGTGCCAGCAACCGGGACCCCCCGGACGAGCAGTACTTC. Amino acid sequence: CASNRDPPDEQYF.

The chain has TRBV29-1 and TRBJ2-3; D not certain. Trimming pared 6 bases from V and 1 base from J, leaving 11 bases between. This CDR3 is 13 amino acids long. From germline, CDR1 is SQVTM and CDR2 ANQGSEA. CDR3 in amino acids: CSVTYLGTDTQYF. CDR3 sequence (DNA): TGCAGCGTGACCTACTTGGGCACAGATACGCAGTATTTT.

CDR3 nucleotides: TGTGCCAGCAGCCCTACTAGCGGGAGTTCCTACAATGAGCAGTTCTTC. Protein: CASSPTSGSSYNEQFF. The chain has TRBV28 and TRBJ2-1; 11 nucleotides align to TRBD2. The V and J ends lost 6 bases and 1 base, in that order; junction bases with no gene match: 5. CDR1 and CDR2 from the germline V gene are MDHEN and SYDVKM. The CDR3 consists of 16 residues.